This T cell receptor (beta chain) stems from a study of blood T cell repertoires in COVID-19. Study in general: COVID-19 samples from acute and convalescent phases originated in the United States, Italy and Spain. T cells, B-cell-depleted T cells, or PBMCs provided the cDNA or gDNA that served as material.

V lost 5 bases and J lost 6; bases outside the gene matches: 4. This CDR3 comprises 12 residues. Per germline, CDR1 KGHSH and CDR2 LQKENI. Repertoires were generated with immunoSEQ multiplex PCR, while TCRdb's copy carries only in-frame clones and drops some. This sample carries about 200,000 clones, 65% to 85% of them seen once, and the ten largest clones take 6% to 7.5%. Sequenced input: PBMCs or T cells enriched from blood (not recorded which). The TCR was taken from a woman between 40 and 55 years old with acute COVID-19. This rearrangement joins TRBV18 to TRBJ2-7; TRBD2 agrees at 7 bases. The CDR3 here is CASSKSGGEQYF. DNA for the CDR3: TGTGCCAGCTCAAAGTCGGGGGGCGAGCAGTACTTC.